The 31 T cell receptor beta chains presented below share a single source sample, sequenced in a study of beta chain features in type 1 diabetes (dated by TCRdb to the late 2010s). The library was generated by the immunoSEQ multiplex PCR assay. The entire amount of isolated RNA was reverse transcribed using the High Capacity cDNA Reverse Transcription Kit, so the sequenced TCRB transcripts were expressed ones. TCRdb retrieved this table from immuneACCESS and kept in-frame rearrangements only. Not all clones are present; in checked studies, unresolved V genes account for under half, and no reason is known for the remainder. The sample yields about 930,000 clones; 15% to 20% were counted once. The top ten clonotypes cover 0.023% of the sample. The source material was naive CD4+ T cells from blood. Per the publication, the cell subset or site label means: true naive CD4+ T cells. Source of these receptors: a woman between 18 and 29 years old in good health.

As for this clone: One end of the junction does not line up with germline, which may come from a read error. The same CDR3 arises from other DNA sequences in this sample as well. The chain recombines TRBV5-1 with TRBJ2-1, with D tentatively TRBD1 (5 bases). Per germline, CDR1 SGHRS and CDR2 YFSETQ. The CDR3 spans 14 residues. In DNA form, the CDR3 reads TGCGCCAGTAGCTTGCAGGCAGGGAACAATGAGCAGTTCTTC. Translated, it gives CASSLQAGNNEQFF.

This clone was picked up a small number of times. This chain joins TRBV4-3 and TRBJ2-3, with no clear D. Between the trimmed V and J ends, which lost 3 bases and 0 bases, there was a span of 7 bases. The CDR3 contains 14 residues. CDR1 LGHNA and CDR2 YSLEER come from the germline V gene. DNA for the CDR3: TGCGCCAGCAGCCAGGACGTCAGCACAGATACGCAGTATTTT. It is translated as CASSQDVSTDTQYF.

Only a few counts were recorded for this clone. The CDR3 protein is CASSPRQVYEYSNQPQHF. The CDR3 DNA follows: TGCGCCAGCAGCCCACGACAGGTTTACGAGTATAGCAATCAGCCCCAGCATTTT. The genes are TRBV5-1 and TRBJ1-5; a weak D match, TRBD1 (6 bases). V was trimmed by 4 bases and J by 0 bases, leaving 20 bases between them. This CDR3 is built from 18 residues. Germline V gene sequence: CDR1 SGHRS, CDR2 YFSETQ.

This rearrangement joins TRBV27 to TRBJ1-5; D is possibly TRBD1 (6 bases). CDR1 and CDR2 from the germline V gene are MNHEY and SMNVEV (reference sequence). This CDR3 comprises 14 residues. With 3 bases removed from V and 5 bases from J, the gap between germline ends came to 11 bases. The CDR3 here is CASSFREGDQPQHF. CDR3 sequence (DNA): TGTGCCAGCAGTTTTAGGGAGGGGGATCAGCCCCAGCATTTT.

This clone was counted a few times. The chain employs TRBV5-1 and TRBJ2-7, with 9 bases aligning to TRBD1. Germline CDR1 reads SGHRS; CDR2 reads YFSETQ. V trimming: 3 bases; J trimming: 0 bases; junction bases outside the gene matches: 7. The CDR3 sequence is 16 residues long. The CDR3 region has the DNA TGCGCCAGCAGCTCCGGACAGGGGACGCTCTCCTACGAGCAGTACTTC. It specifies CASSSGQGTLSYEQYF.

A few counts support this clone. This chain joins TRBV4-2 and TRBJ2-1; D gene uncertain. Germline V lookup: CDR1 LGHNA, CDR2 YNFKEQ. The CDR3 is 15 amino acids. V was shortened by 1 base and J by 2 bases, with 9 bases between the two germline ends. The CDR3 DNA sequence: TGTGCCAGCAGCCAAGGCAGGTCCCCCTACAATGAGCAGTTCTTC. It encodes CASSQGRSPYNEQFF.

On this clone itself: The same CDR3 can be traced to other DNA sequences in this sample. The chain joins TRBV10-3 to TRBJ2-1, with TRBD2 matching 15 bases. In germline, CDR1 is ENHRY, CDR2 SYGVKD. CDR3 size: 21 residues. V gave up 6 bases and J gave up 1 base; unmatched junction bases: 16. In DNA, the CDR3 is TGTGCCATCAGCGGACTAGCGGGAGGGCCTCCTCGAAAACAATCCTACAATGAGCAGTTCTTC. Translating it yields CAISGLAGGPPRKQSYNEQFF.

The rearrangement joins TRBV7-2 to TRBJ2-7, with a tentative D call TRBD2 (6 bases). Trimming took off 1 base at V and 6 bases at J, with 19 bases between the two ends. The CDR3 is 16 amino acids. Germline V lookup: CDR1 SGHTA, CDR2 FQGNSA. The CDR3 sequence is CASSLVVTRFLGEQYF. In nucleotides, the CDR3 is TGTGCCAGCAGCTTAGTCGTGACTAGATTTCTTGGCGAGCAGTACTTC.

This clone was observed a handful of times. The CDR3 reads CASSQEADTRDTQYF. The CDR3 nucleotides read TGCGCCAGCAGCCAAGAAGCTGATACTCGGGATACGCAGTATTTT. This chain uses TRBV4-3 with TRBJ2-3, with no clear D. CDR1 is LGHNA and CDR2 is YSLEER in the germline V gene. CDR3 length: 15 residues. The germline V and J ends were trimmed by 0 bases and 6 bases, with 13 bases remaining between them.

This clone was found a few times. V usage is TRBV5-8 and J usage is TRBJ2-7; 7 positions match TRBD1. The CDR3 is 15 amino acids. Per the germline V gene, CDR1 is SGHTS and CDR2 is YDEGEE. Trimming took 4 bases from V and 4 from J; bases not matched to a gene: 11. In DNA, the CDR3 is TGTGCCAGCAGCCCCCGTTTGGGACAGATGTACGAGCAGTACTTC. Translating it yields CASSPRLGQMYEQYF.

Concerning this clone itself: This same CDR3 is encoded by further DNA sequences in the sample. The genes are TRBV7-2 and TRBJ2-7; TRBD2 matches at 7 bases. The trim removed 5 bases at V and 0 bases at J, leaving 4 bases unmatched. The germline V gene encodes CDR1 SGHTA and CDR2 FQGNSA. This CDR3 region has 14 residues. CDR3 in amino acids: CASSPRGSSYEQYF. CDR3 bases: TGTGCCAGCAGCCCGCGGGGGAGCTCCTACGAGCAGTACTTC.

The chain carries TRBV7-2 and TRBJ2-5; tentatively, D is TRBD1 (6 bases). Matching the DNA end better, TRBJ2-7 makes the J call doubtful. The V gene's germline CDR1 is SGHTA and CDR2 FQGNSA. This CDR3 is built from 14 residues. CDR3 DNA sequence: TGTGCCAGCAGCCTCCTACAGGGTTCCTACGAGCAGTACTTC. Translated, it gives CASSLLQGSYEQYF.

The table lists this clone with a few counts. The rearrangement joins TRBV6-5 to TRBJ1-5, with D maybe TRBD1 (5 bases). CDR3 length equals 13 residues. Germline assignment: CDR1 MNHEY and CDR2 SVGAGI. V shed 5 bases and J shed 11 bases, with 16 bases lying between them. CDR3 sequence reads: CASSGAGNEAQHF. CDR3 DNA sequence: TGTGCCAGCAGTGGGGCAGGAAATGAAGCCCAGCATTTT.

The chain joins TRBV14 to TRBJ2-1, with TRBD2 matching 12 bases. V dropped 0 bases and J dropped 7; count of bases not matched to a gene: 10. This CDR3 spans 18 amino acids. In germline, CDR1 is SGHDN, CDR2 FVKESK. The CDR3 is CASSQDISSGRAGNEQFF. The CDR3 DNA sequence: TGTGCCAGCAGCCAAGATATCTCTAGCGGGAGGGCTGGTAATGAGCAGTTCTTC.

J is TRBJ1-4 and V is TRBV9; tentatively, D is TRBD1 (5 bases). The length of the CDR3 is 14 residues. Trimming left V 2 bases short and J 8 bases short, with 13 bases between. Looked up from germline, CDR1 is SGDLS and CDR2 is YYNGEE. CDR3 sequence: CASSVGGEGEKLFF. CDR3 nucleotide sequence: TGTGCCAGCAGCGTGGGAGGGGAAGGGGAAAAACTGTTTTTT.

This clone was counted only a few times. Other nucleotide sequences in the sample specify the same CDR3. The J gene is TRBJ2-7, the V gene TRBV28; unclear D gene. The CDR3 runs to 12 residues. Germline V gene data show CDR1 as MDHEN and CDR2 as SYDVKM. Trimming shortened V by 6 bases and J by 2 bases, and 8 bases separated the two germline ends. The CDR3 coding sequence is TGTGCCAGCAGCAGAGGTCCCTACGAGCAGTACTTC. It codes for CASSRGPYEQYF.

The chain uses TRBV10-1 and TRBJ2-1, with 7 bases that match TRBD1. The germline V gene has CDR1 WNHNN and CDR2 SYGVQD (reference sequence). J lost 8 bases, V lost 3 bases, and 4 bases had no gene match. The CDR3 contains 13 residues. The CDR3 nucleotides are TGCGCCAGCAGTGACCACAGGGGTGATGAGCAGTTCTTC. Encoded protein: CASSDHRGDEQFF.

This clone came up a few times. This chain connects TRBV11-1 to TRBJ2-4, with a possible D match to TRBD2 (6 bases). The CDR3 runs 16 residues. The germline V gene has CDR1 SGHAT and CDR2 FQDESV (reference sequence). V was shortened by 5 bases and J by 10 bases, with 24 bases between the two germline ends. The CDR3 bases are TGTGCCAGCAGCAAAGGCGGGGCCCGGGGTGCGGGTATTCAGTACTTC. Translated, it gives CASSKGGARGAGIQYF.

The chain combines TRBV2 with TRBJ2-1; D is perhaps TRBD1 (5 bases). Trimming stripped 0 bases from V and 8 bases from J, with 11 bases between. Germline-derived CDR1 and CDR2 are SNHLY and FYNNEI. The CDR3 length is 14 residues. The DNA of the CDR3 is TGTGCCAGCAGTGAAGCAACACAGGTCGATGAGCAGTTCTTC. It codes for CASSEATQVDEQFF.

In its sample, this clone was seen a few times. This sequence joins TRBV4-1 and TRBJ2-5; TRBD2 aligns across 11 bases. V gave up 4 bases and J gave up 5 bases; unmatched junction bases: 9. CDR1 is MGHRA and CDR2 is YSYEKL in the germline V gene. This CDR3 contains 16 residues. This CDR3 reads CASSPLSGRARETQYF. Written as DNA, the CDR3 is TGCGCCAGCAGCCCCCTTAGCGGGAGGGCCCGGGAGACCCAGTACTTC.

This chain connects TRBV5-1 to TRBJ1-4, with 8 bases lining up with TRBD1. This CDR3 contains 16 residues. Per the germline V gene, CDR1 is SGHRS and CDR2 is YFSETQ. J was trimmed by 5 bases and V by 4 bases; bases with no gene match: 10. The CDR3 reads CASSPGSTGANEKLFF. The CDR3 DNA reads as TGCGCCAGCAGCCCGGGCTCGACAGGGGCCAATGAAAAACTGTTTTTT. Complete variable domain (other parts from reference TRBV5-1 and TRBJ1-4): KAGVTQTPRYLIKTRGQQVTLSCSPISGHRSVSWYQQTPGQGLQFLFEYFSETQRNKGNFPGRFSGRQFSNSRSEMNVSTLELGDSALYLCASSPGSTGANEKLFFGSGTQLSVL.

The chain couples TRBV10-3 to TRBJ2-7; tentatively, D is TRBD2 (6 bases). The CDR3 is made up of 14 amino acids. Per the germline V gene, CDR1 is ENHRY and CDR2 is SYGVKD. The V end lost 2 bases, the J end lost 3 bases, and 11 bases lay between the germline ends. CDR3 bases: TGTGCCATCAGTGAGAGTCAGGGAGGCTACGAGCAGTACTTC. The encoded protein is CAISESQGGYEQYF.

The CDR3 here is CASSPSSGTRGTDTQYF. As DNA, the CDR3 is TGTGCCAGCAGTCCTTCAAGCGGCACCCGAGGCACAGATACGCAGTATTTT. The chain employs TRBV5-4 and TRBJ2-3; D may be TRBD2 (5 bases). CDR3 length: 17 residues. Germline V CDR1 and CDR2: SGHNT, YYREEE (reference sequence). V lost 5 bases, J lost 1 base, and 20 bases lay in between.

This clone was observed many times. The V and J genes are TRBV13 and TRBJ1-2; 8 bases are shared with TRBD1. The V and J ends lost 3 bases and 9 bases, in that order; junction bases with no gene match: 9. CDR1 and CDR2 (germline): PRHDT, FYEKMQ (reference sequence). CDR3 length: 14 amino acids. Written as DNA, the CDR3 is TGTGCCAGCAGCTTCGGGACAGGTGTCTTGAGCTACACCTTC. Amino acids: CASSFGTGVLSYTF. The full variable domain, with the rest looked up from reference TRBV13 and TRBJ1-2, is AAGVIQSPRHLIKEKRETATLKCYPIPRHDTVYWYQQGPGQDPQFLISFYEKMQSDKGSIPDRFSAQQFSDYHSELNMSSLELGDSALYFCASSFGTGVLSYTFGSGTRLTVV.

This clone was counted between two and nine times. This chain connects TRBV28 to TRBJ2-7; 12 nucleotides agree with TRBD1. The CDR3 covers 19 residues. From germline, CDR1 is MDHEN and CDR2 SYDVKM. The junction had 19 bases not matched to a gene; V was cut back by 7 bases and J by 3 bases. CDR3 coding DNA: TGTGCCAGCAAATTAGACACGGGACAGGGGGCCGGAAAACTCTACGAGCAGTACTTC. This translates into CASKLDTGQGAGKLYEQYF.

The V gene is TRBV18, the J gene TRBJ2-7, with 8 bases fitting TRBD2. V lost 3 bases to trimming and J lost 11 bases; unmatched junction nucleotides: 6. CDR1 KGHSH and CDR2 LQKENI come from the germline V gene. CDR3 size: 12 residues. The CDR3 region is CASSPQRGGEYF. The CDR3 nucleotides read TGTGCCAGCTCACCCCAACGGGGGGGTGAGTACTTC.

The chain links TRBV7-8 to TRBJ2-2; a possible D gene is TRBD1 (6 bases). Germline CDR1 reads SGHVS; CDR2 reads FQNEAQ. Trimming removed 5 bases from V and 0 bases from J, with 10 bases in between. The CDR3 has 15 amino acids. The CDR3 bases are TGTGCCAGCAGCCAGGACAGACCGAACACCGGGGAGCTGTTTTTT. Amino acids: CASSQDRPNTGELFF.

The rearrangement joins TRBV6-6 to TRBJ2-7; tentatively, D is TRBD2 (7 bases). Germline V gene lookup returns CDR1 MNHNY and CDR2 SVGAGI (reference sequence). Trimming shortened V by 6 bases and J by 4 bases, and 16 bases separated the two germline ends. The CDR3 runs 14 residues. DNA for the CDR3: TGTGCCAGCAGGCAACAGGGAGGGCTTTACGAGCAGTACTTC. Translating it yields CASRQQGGLYEQYF.

With regard to this clone: Other nucleotide sequences from this sample produce the same CDR3. The chain couples TRBV7-9 to TRBJ1-4, with a tentative D call TRBD1 (5 bases). The CDR3 totals 14 residues. From germline, CDR1 is SEHNR and CDR2 FQNEAQ (reference sequence). V gave up 1 base and J gave up 5 bases, with 8 bases separating them. Written as DNA, the CDR3 is TGTGCCAGCAGCTTAGGAACAGGAAATGAAAAACTGTTTTTT. Its translation is CASSLGTGNEKLFF.

There are a few counts of this clone. J is TRBJ2-7 and V is TRBV28; 9 bases match TRBD2. Per the germline V gene, CDR1 is MDHEN and CDR2 is SYDVKM. V shed 9 bases, J shed 0 bases, and the junction held 18 bases outside the gene matches. There are 18 residues in the CDR3. The CDR3 DNA reads TGTGCCAGTGCGGCTCCTCCGGGTAGCGGGAGAGACTCCTACGAGCAGTACTTC. This codes for CASAAPPGSGRDSYEQYF.

CDR3 sequence reads: CASSRSYSTGELFF. CDR3 in DNA: TGTGCCAGCAGTCGATCGTACAGCACCGGGGAGCTGTTTTTT. The rearrangement joins TRBV27 to TRBJ2-2; D remains ambiguous. CDR3 length: 14 amino acids. Germline V lookup: CDR1 MNHEY, CDR2 SMNVEV (reference sequence). Trimming left V 5 bases short and J 4 bases short, with 11 bases between.